This passage covers 14 T cell receptor beta chains from one sample sequenced in a study of T cell responses to AZD1222 COVID-19 vaccine. The method was immunoSEQ multiplex PCR; TCRdb's version includes in-frame clones alone and lacks a portion of them. The data show some 150,000 clones, 86% seen once. Here the sequenced sample was peripheral blood, taken on day 0 of MenACWY control vaccination. The receptor source for this set is an adult in good health.

The J gene is TRBJ1-2, the V gene TRBV30; D is ambiguous. There are 17 residues in the CDR3. Germline CDR1 and CDR2: GTSNPN and SVGIG (reference sequence). Deletions cut 4 bases from V and 7 bases from J, with 28 bases between. The CDR3 reads CAWTNVDSGSFLCGYTF. The CDR3, as DNA: TGTGCCTGGACAAACGTCGACTCGGGGTCTTTTTTGTGTGGCTACACCTTC.

CDR3 in amino acids: CASSSTGENSPLHF. CDR3 bases: TGTGCCAGCAGCTCGACAGGGGAGAATTCACCCCTCCACTTT. The chain employs TRBV28 and TRBJ1-6, with 8 bases aligning to TRBD1. The CDR3 loop spans 14 amino acids. J lost 7 bases, V lost 6 bases, and 5 bases had no gene match. Germline assignment: CDR1 MDHEN and CDR2 SYDVKM.

The rearrangement links TRBV5-5 to TRBJ2-7; TRBD1 is a possible D gene (5 bases). The germline gives CDR1 SGHKS, CDR2 YYEKEE (reference sequence). The CDR3 is made up of 13 amino acids. The V and J ends lost 0 bases and 5 bases respectively, with 9 bases between them. DNA of the CDR3: TGTGCCAGCAGCTTGGAGGGGCTCGACGAGCAGTACTTC. Protein sequence: CASSLEGLDEQYF.

This chain joins TRBV9 and TRBJ2-7, with 10 positions matching TRBD2. Germline V gene sequence: CDR1 SGDLS, CDR2 YYNGEE. The CDR3 is made up of 16 amino acids. V was clipped by 3 bases and J by 2 bases; unmatched bases: 8. The chain's CDR3 is CASSGTSGGLPYEQYF. The CDR3 coding sequence is TGTGCCAGCAGCGGGACTAGCGGAGGGCTTCCCTACGAGCAGTACTTC.

The chain has TRBV16 and TRBJ2-3, with TRBD2 matching over 14 bases. The CDR3 loop spans 18 amino acids. Germline CDR1 is KGHSY and CDR2 is FQNENV. V dropped 4 bases and J dropped 8; count of bases not matched to a gene: 14. CDR3 residues: CASSPRTSGGQGLRTQYF. The CDR3 bases are TGTGCCAGCAGCCCCCGGACTAGCGGGGGGCAAGGCCTGCGTACGCAGTATTTT.

The genes are TRBV29-1 and TRBJ2-3; D not resolved. Germline loops: CDR1 SQVTM, CDR2 ANQGSEA. V dropped 3 bases and J dropped 4 bases, with 14 bases sitting between them. The CDR3 spans 14 residues. DNA of the CDR3: TGCAGCGTTGATTCCCCTAAAGCGCCAGATACGCAGTATTTT. This encodes CSVDSPKAPDTQYF.

The chain carries TRBV27 and TRBJ1-4, with 8 positions matching TRBD1. The germline V gene encodes CDR1 MNHEY and CDR2 SMNVEV (reference sequence). The CDR3 runs to 15 residues. Trimming cost V 4 bases and J 3 bases; bases outside gene matches: 4. The CDR3 DNA reads as TGTGCCAGCAGTTCGCAGGGGGCGGCTAATGAAAAACTGTTTTTT. Translation: CASSSQGAANEKLFF.

A few counts support this clone. The rearrangement links TRBV27 to TRBJ2-7; TRBD2 aligns across 8 bases. V dropped 10 bases and J dropped 3; count of bases not matched to a gene: 14. Germline CDR1 and CDR2: MNHEY and SMNVEV (reference sequence). The CDR3 spans 15 residues. The CDR3 protein is CATRPSAGDFYEQYV. CDR3 nucleotides: TGTGCCACCCGACCCTCAGCGGGGGACTTCTACGAGCAGTACGTC.

This clone has a single count. The rearrangement links TRBV7-3 to TRBJ2-3, with TRBD2 matching over 10 bases. Germline CDR1 SGHTA, CDR2 FQGTGA. This CDR3 is 14 amino acids long. J gave up 6 bases and V 4 bases, and 4 bases lay outside the gene matches. The CDR3 spells CASSSSGSGDTQYF. The CDR3 nucleotides read TGTGCCAGCAGCTCTAGCGGGAGCGGGGATACGCAGTATTTT.

The chain has TRBV2 and TRBJ1-4; TRBD1 aligns across 7 bases. The V gene end was trimmed by 7 bases and the J gene end by 0 bases; junction bases not matched to a gene: 8. The CDR3 covers 16 residues. The germline V gene has CDR1 SNHLY and CDR2 FYNNEI. The chain's CDR3 is CASNRDRDSTNEKLFF. CDR3 nucleotide sequence: TGTGCCAGCAACCGGGACAGAGATTCAACTAATGAAAAACTGTTTTTT.

This clone came up once. The V call is TRBV6-5, the J call TRBJ2-3; D possibly corresponds to TRBD1 (5 bases). Germline V gene lookup returns CDR1 MNHEY and CDR2 SVGAGI. The CDR3 has 14 residues. Trimming pared 6 bases from V and 6 bases from J, leaving 16 bases between. DNA of the CDR3: TGTGCCAGCAGCCAAGGGCGTGGGGCGGATACGCAGTATTTT. This gives the protein CASSQGRGADTQYF.

This chain uses TRBV13 with TRBJ2-7; D possibly corresponds to TRBD2 (6 bases). Trimming took off 2 bases at V and 0 bases at J, with 20 bases between the two ends. Germline V gives CDR1 PRHDT, CDR2 FYEKMQ (reference sequence). CDR3 length: 18 residues. The CDR3 reads CASSLRFRETNPSYEQYF. In DNA form, the CDR3 reads TGTGCCAGCAGCTTACGGTTTCGGGAGACCAATCCCTCCTACGAGCAGTACTTC.

The V call is TRBV7-9, the J call TRBJ1-5; unclear D gene. Germline assignment: CDR1 SEHNR and CDR2 FQNEAQ (reference sequence). The CDR3 length is 12 residues. Trimming took off 2 bases at V and 7 bases at J, with 6 bases between the two ends. The CDR3 loop is CASSLPGQPQHF. The CDR3 nucleotides are TGTGCCAGCAGCTTACCGGGGCAGCCCCAGCATTTT.

This clone was picked up one time. The CDR3 is CASSISGRGGVPNEKLFF. CDR3 coding DNA: TGTGCCAGTAGTATTTCGGGGCGAGGAGGTGTTCCTAATGAAAAACTGTTTTTT. The rearrangement joins TRBV19 to TRBJ1-4; tentatively, D is TRBD1 (5 bases). The CDR3 spans 18 residues. Trimming cost V 3 bases and J 3 bases, with 20 bases left between them. From germline, CDR1 is LNHDA and CDR2 SQIVND (reference sequence).